This T cell receptor beta chain was profiled in a study of blood T cell repertoires in COVID-19. Turning to the study itself: Some COVID-19 samples were acute and others convalescent; all came from the United States, Italy and Spain. From T cells, B-cell-depleted T cells, or PBMCs came the material, which was cDNA or gDNA.

Turning to this clone: Other DNA sequences in this sample translate to the same CDR3.

V was trimmed by 4 bases and J by 6 bases, leaving 11 bases between them. Germline V gene sequence: CDR1 KGHDR, CDR2 SFDVKD. The CDR3 totals 13 residues. As processed by the authors: The assay estimated nucleated cells by amplifying reference gene primers. Profiled with immunoSEQ multiplex PCR; TCRdb holds only in-frame clones, not every one. The D gene and trimming were derived from the DNA, and the V and J assignments and clone size from that table. The top ten clones hold around 3.5% of a sample with about 42,000 clones, about 91% of them seen once. The specimen sequenced was peripheral blood. The chain uses TRBV24-1 and TRBJ1-1, with D maybe TRBD1 (5 bases). The sequence came from a human donor in a cohort sampled during active COVID-19. CDR3: CATSEQRGSEAFF. The CDR3 DNA sequence: TGTGCCACCAGTGAACAAAGGGGTTCTGAAGCTTTCTTT.